This passage covers 8 T cell receptor beta chains from one sample sequenced in a study of cytomegalovirus exposure and HLA in healthy donors. 13 Jbeta primers and 60 Vbeta primers were used for the PCR. The data were produced by immunoSEQ multiplex PCR, yet TCRdb's version contains in-frame clones alone and is incomplete. This sample has roughly 100,000 clones; 75% to 90% occur once, and the top ten carry 6.5% to 8.5%. The specimen sequenced was PBMCs. The receptors originated from a man aged 25-45 years in good health and CMV-seropositive.

The rearrangement uses TRBV28 and TRBJ2-2; D perhaps matches TRBD2 (6 bases). The germline gives CDR1 MDHEN, CDR2 SYDVKM. The CDR3 loop spans 14 amino acids. As DNA, the CDR3 is TGTGGATGCAGGGCGGGGATTTGGTCCGGGGAGCTGTTTTTT. Protein product: CGCRAGIWSGELFF.

The CDR3: CASSHGSETGGNTIYF. The CDR3, as DNA: TGTGCCAGCAGCCATGGGTCCGAGACAGGCGGAAACACCATATATTTT. J is TRBJ1-3 and V is TRBV28, with D possibly matching TRBD1 (6 bases). The CDR3 is 16 residues long. CDR1 is MDHEN and CDR2 is SYDVKM in the germline V gene. Trimming stripped 6 bases from V and 4 bases from J, with 19 bases between.

V is TRBV5-6 and J is TRBJ2-1; no firm D call. The CDR3 has 14 residues. Germline V gene data show CDR1 as SGHDT and CDR2 as YYEEEE. V shed 0 bases and J shed 8 bases, with 12 bases lying between them. CDR3 sequence reads: CASSLANSFYEQFF. In DNA, the CDR3 is TGTGCCAGCAGCTTGGCCAACAGCTTCTATGAGCAGTTCTTC.

This chain uses TRBV7-9 with TRBJ2-1, with 15 positions matching TRBD2. The length of the CDR3 is 19 residues. V lost 5 bases to trimming and J lost 0 bases; unmatched junction nucleotides: 8. In germline, CDR1 is SEHNR, CDR2 FQNEAQ (reference sequence). CDR3 nucleotides: TGTGCCAGCAGCCCTTCCGGACTAGCGGGGGGGCCCTCCTACAATGAGCAGTTCTTC. Residues: CASSPSGLAGGPSYNEQFF.

This chain joins TRBV19 and TRBJ1-5; 9 bases agree with TRBD1. The CDR3 is 14 amino acids. From germline, CDR1 is LNHDA and CDR2 SQIVND (reference sequence). J gave up 0 bases and V 8 bases, and 2 bases lay outside the gene matches. DNA of the CDR3: TGTGCCAGTGGACAGGGGTATAGCAATCAGCCCCAGCATTTT. This sequence encodes CASGQGYSNQPQHF. Looking up the rest from reference TRBV19 and TRBJ1-5 gives the full variable domain: DGGITQSPKYLFRKEGQNVTLSCEQNLNHDAMYWYRQDPGQGLRLIYYSQIVNDFQKGDIAEGYSVSREKKESFPLTVTSAQKNPTAFYLCASGQGYSNQPQHFGDGTRLSIL.

DNA of the CDR3: TGTGCCAGCAGCGACGGCATCGGGGCGGGGGGTCAAGAGACCCAGTACTTC. Protein: CASSDGIGAGGQETQYF. The chain couples TRBV7-9 to TRBJ2-5; 8 bases match TRBD2. V lost 5 bases and J lost 2; bases outside the gene matches: 13. Germline CDR1 and CDR2: SEHNR and FQNEAQ (reference sequence). The CDR3 contains 17 residues.

The V and J genes are TRBV4-1 and TRBJ2-2; 7 nucleotides align to TRBD2. V shed 4 bases, J shed 1 base, and the junction held 6 bases outside the gene matches. There are 16 residues in the CDR3. Germline CDR1 reads MGHRA; CDR2 reads YSYEKL. The CDR3 sequence: CASSRGGLVNTGELFF. The CDR3 nucleotides are TGCGCCAGCAGCCGCGGGGGACTCGTGAACACCGGGGAGCTGTTTTTT.

The chain links TRBV7-9 to TRBJ2-7; D is uncertain. Trimming shortened V by 3 bases and J by 0 bases, and 9 bases separated the two germline ends. There are 14 residues in the CDR3. Germline CDR1 SEHNR, CDR2 FQNEAQ (reference sequence). For the CDR3, the DNA is TGTGCCAGCAGCTTCGGGTCCACCTCCTACGAGCAGTACTTC. This translates into CASSFGSTSYEQYF.